These T cell receptor beta chains were read from a single sample in a study of vaccination and CD4 T cells after COVID-19. A single record per CDR3 protein comes from TCRdb applying MiXCR to the PCR reads. The sample records 6,000 to 7,500 distinct CDR3 sequences, roughly 52% being singletons. These receptors' targets are unknown. Sequencing was carried out using CD4+ T cells from blood, cultured in vitro. These TCRs come from a human donor in good health. CDR3s include the opening cysteine and the closing phenylalanine or tryptophan. The order of the fields is D gene, V gene, clone size, J gene, CDR3 protein, CDR3 DNA. The D gene is left open where the match is weak. Clone size is not always given. Where it is, it says once, few, many or a class for expanded clones.

D: TRBD1; V: TRBV7-9; size: few; J: TRBJ1-5; CDR3: CASSLGDRGSNQPQHF; DNA: TGTGCCAGCAGCTTAGGGGACAGGGGAAGCAATCAGCCCCAGCATTTT
D: TRBD1; V: TRBV2; size: few; J: TRBJ1-6; CDR3: CASRTGGWSPLHF; DNA: TGTGCCAGCAGGACAGGGGGCTGGTCACCCCTCCACTTT
D: -; V: TRBV6-4; size: few; J: TRBJ1-5; CDR3: CASSVEGSSQPQHF; DNA: TGTGCCAGCAGTGTGGAGGGGTCGAGTCAGCCCCAGCATTTT
D: -; V: TRBV29-1; size: -; J: TRBJ2-7; CDR3: CSATWTGRDEQYF; DNA: TGCAGCGCCACGTGGACAGGGAGGGACGAGCAGTACTTC
D: -; V: TRBV5-1; size: once; J: TRBJ1-1; CDR3: CASSPIGGNTEAFF; DNA: TGCGCCAGCAGCCCAATAGGCGGTAACACTGAAGCTTTCTTT
D: -; V: TRBV10-3; size: -; J: TRBJ1-2; CDR3: CAISEVPGQVNNYGYTF; DNA: TGTGCCATCAGTGAGGTCCCCGGACAAGTTAATAACTATGGCTACACCTTC
D: TRBD2; V: TRBV7-2; size: -; J: TRBJ2-5; CDR3: CASSFPGLGETQYF; DNA: TGTGCCAGCAGCTTCCCAGGACTAGGAGAGACCCAGTACTTC
D: -; V: TRBV28; size: -; J: TRBJ1-1; CDR3: CASGRPGFTEAFF; DNA: TGTGCCAGCGGTAGGCCCGGGTTCACTGAAGCTTTCTTT
D: -; V: TRBV6-2/TRBV6-3; size: -; J: TRBJ2-1; CDR3: CASSPTDGYNEQFF; DNA: TGTGCCAGCAGCCCTACGGACGGCTACAATGAGCAGTTCTTC
D: -; V: TRBV5-4; size: few; J: TRBJ1-2; CDR3: CASSFGGERSYGYTF; DNA: TGTGCCAGCAGCTTCGGAGGGGAGAGGTCCTATGGCTACACCTTC
D: -; V: TRBV6-1; size: -; J: TRBJ2-3; CDR3: CASTLRGTDTQYF; DNA: TGTGCCAGCACCCTACGGGGCACAGATACGCAGTATTTT
D: TRBD2; V: TRBV7-8; size: few; J: TRBJ2-7; CDR3: CASSPGGGTAGEQYF; DNA: TGTGCCAGCAGCCCCGGGGGGGGGACTGCGGGCGAGCAGTACTTC
D: TRBD1; V: TRBV27; size: few; J: TRBJ1-1; CDR3: CASSKHTGGDTEAFF; DNA: TGTGCCAGCAGTAAACACACAGGGGGCGACACTGAAGCTTTCTTT
D: -; V: TRBV2; size: -; J: TRBJ2-7; CDR3: CASSESSGYYEQYF; DNA: TGTGCCAGCAGTGAGAGCAGTGGTTACTACGAGCAGTACTTC
D: -; V: TRBV10-3; size: -; J: TRBJ2-3; CDR3: CATLDSGDTQYF; DNA: TGTGCCACCTTAGACAGTGGAGATACGCAGTATTTT
D: -; V: TRBV4-1; size: -; J: TRBJ2-5; CDR3: CASSQIGSRQETQYF; DNA: TGCGCCAGCAGCCAAATCGGGAGTAGGCAAGAGACCCAGTACTTC
D: TRBD1; V: TRBV5-1; size: -; J: TRBJ1-1; CDR3: CASTPGQLNTEAFF; DNA: TGCGCCAGCACTCCGGGACAGTTGAACACTGAAGCTTTCTTT
D: -; V: TRBV28; size: -; J: TRBJ1-1; CDR3: CASSFLGFDTEAFF; DNA: TGTGCCAGCAGTTTTCTGGGGTTTGACACTGAAGCTTTCTTT
D: -; V: TRBV7-5; size: few; J: TRBJ1-5; CDR3: CISVSEATGTGDSNQPQHF; DNA: -
D: TRBD2; V: TRBV20-1; size: few; J: TRBJ2-3; CDR3: CSAKRGLAGEYRRTDTQYF; DNA: TGCAGTGCCAAAAGGGGACTAGCGGGAGAGTACCGTCGCACAGATACGCAGTATTTT